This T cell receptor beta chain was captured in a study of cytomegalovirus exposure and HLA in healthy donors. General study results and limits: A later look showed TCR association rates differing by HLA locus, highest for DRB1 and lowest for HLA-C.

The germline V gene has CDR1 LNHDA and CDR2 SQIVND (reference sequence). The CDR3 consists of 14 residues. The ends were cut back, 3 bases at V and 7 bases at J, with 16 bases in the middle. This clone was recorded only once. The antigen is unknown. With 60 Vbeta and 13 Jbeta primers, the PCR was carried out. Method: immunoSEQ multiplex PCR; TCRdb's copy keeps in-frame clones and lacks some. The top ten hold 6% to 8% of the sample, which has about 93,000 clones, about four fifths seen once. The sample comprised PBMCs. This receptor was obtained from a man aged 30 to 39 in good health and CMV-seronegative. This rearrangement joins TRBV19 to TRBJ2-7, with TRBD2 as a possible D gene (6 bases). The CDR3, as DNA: TGTGCCAGTAGTATCCTTGAGGGGAGGAGTGAGCAGTACTTC. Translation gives CASSILEGRSEQYF. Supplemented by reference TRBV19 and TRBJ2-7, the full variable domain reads DGGITQSPKYLFRKEGQNVTLSCEQNLNHDAMYWYRQDPGQGLRLIYYSQIVNDFQKGDIAEGYSVSREKKESFPLTVTSAQKNPTAFYLCASSILEGRSEQYFGPGTRLTVT.